These 20 T cell receptor beta chains came from one sample sequenced in a study of identical twins. Via MiXCR, TCRdb re-called the 5' RACE reads, giving one row per CDR3 protein. This sample has about 240,000 distinct CDR3 sequences, with over 9.5% found just once. The sample was memory T cells sorted from blood. The origin of the receptors is a man aged 50 or older in good health.

This clonotype was seen repeatedly, ten times or more. The J gene is TRBJ1-1, the V gene TRBV6-5, with TRBD1 identical over 9 bases. Germline CDR1 and CDR2: MNHEY and SVGAGI. There are 18 residues in the CDR3. Trimming cost V 0 bases and J 1 base; bases outside gene matches: 9. The CDR3 coding sequence is TGTGCCAGCAGTTACTCGAGTTGGTGGACAGGGGAGAACACTGAAGCTTTCTTT. Translating gives CASSYSSWWTGENTEAFF.

This clonotype appeared many times. The chain combines TRBV7-2 with TRBJ1-2; maybe TRBD1 (6 bases). V lost 8 bases and J 5 bases, leaving 21 bases between the germline ends. This CDR3 region has 15 residues. Germline V gene lookup returns CDR1 SGHTA and CDR2 FQGNSA. CDR3 loop: CASSMGGTSPYGYTF. The CDR3 region has the DNA TGTGCCAGCTCAATGGGGGGCACATCCCCTTATGGCTACACCTTC. The complete variable domain, with remaining parts taken from reference TRBV7-2 and TRBJ1-2, reads GAGVSQSPSNKVTEKGKDVELRCDPISGHTALYWYRQSLGQGLEFLIYFQGNSAPDKSGLPSDRFSAERTGGSVSTLTIQRTQQEDSAVYLCASSMGGTSPYGYTFGSGTRLTVV.

Many counts were recorded for this clonotype. The rearrangement uses TRBV12-3 or TRBV12-4 and TRBJ2-1; 10 bases are a match to TRBD2. There are 14 residues in the CDR3. V lost 6 bases and J lost 3; bases outside the gene matches: 2. CDR3 amino acids: CASRQRGGYNEQFF. The CDR3 DNA reads as TGTGCCAGCAGACAGCGGGGGGGCTACAATGAGCAGTTCTTC.

This clonotype was observed a few times. The V gene is TRBV10-3, the J gene TRBJ2-1; 12 positions agree with TRBD2. With 6 bases clipped from V and 0 bases from J, the junction kept 3 bases outside the gene matches. Germline loops: CDR1 ENHRY, CDR2 SYGVKD. CDR3 length: 16 residues. Here the CDR3 reads CAIRGTSGSSYNEQFF. CDR3 in DNA: TGTGCCATCAGGGGGACTAGCGGGTCCTCCTACAATGAGCAGTTCTTC.

This clonotype was recorded many times. The chain joins TRBV5-1 to TRBJ2-4; TRBD1 agrees at 7 bases. With 1 base clipped from V and 6 bases from J, the junction kept 7 bases outside the gene matches. Germline CDR1 SGHRS, CDR2 YFSETQ. The CDR3 spans 15 residues. The chain's CDR3 is CASSLRQGQGNIQYF. The CDR3 DNA follows: TGCGCCAGCAGCTTGCGACAGGGACAAGGAAACATTCAGTACTTC.

In this sample, this clonotype turned up a few times. The chain combines TRBV24-1 with TRBJ1-5; no firm D call. V was shortened by 3 bases and J by 0 bases, with 14 bases between the two germline ends. Germline CDR1 and CDR2: KGHDR and SFDVKD. This CDR3 is built from 17 residues. The CDR3 protein is CATSDPGGGDSNQPQHF. CDR3 DNA: TGTGCCACCAGTGATCCCGGTGGAGGAGATAGCAATCAGCCCCAGCATTTT.

This clonotype was picked up many times. The gene calls are TRBV5-5 and TRBJ2-3; 10 positions match TRBD1. Germline CDR1 is SGHKS and CDR2 is YYEKEE (reference sequence). Trimming took 4 bases from V and 5 from J; bases not matched to a gene: 7. The CDR3 contains 15 residues. The CDR3 DNA reads TGTGCCAGCAGCCCGGACAGGGGGAGAGGAGATACGCAGTATTTT. This codes for CASSPDRGRGDTQYF. Supplemented by reference TRBV5-5 and TRBJ2-3, the full variable domain reads DAGVTQSPTHLIKTRGQQVTLRCSPISGHKSVSWYQQVLGQGPQFIFQYYEKEERGRGNFPDRFSARQFPNYSSELNVNALLLGDSALYLCASSPDRGRGDTQYFGPGTRLTVL.

This clonotype was observed many times. For the CDR3, the DNA is TGTGCCAGCAGCTTAGGAGAACAGGAGCAGTACTTC. Protein product: CASSLGEQEQYF. The chain combines TRBV11-2 with TRBJ2-7; D is undetermined. The germline V gene encodes CDR1 SGHAT and CDR2 FQNNGV. The CDR3 has 12 residues. Trimming stripped 1 base from V and 7 bases from J, with 8 bases between.

The chain is built from TRBV7-2 and TRBJ1-4; D is perhaps TRBD1 (6 bases). CDR1 is SGHTA, CDR2 FQGNSA, per germline. The CDR3 is made up of 14 amino acids. V gave up 5 bases and J gave up 5 bases, with 12 bases separating them. CDR3 residues: CASSGAQGNEKLFF. The DNA of the CDR3 is TGTGCCAGCAGCGGGGCTCAGGGGAATGAAAAACTGTTTTTT.

This clonotype was observed many times. The rearrangement links TRBV3-1 to TRBJ1-2; no reliable D call. Deletions cut 1 base from V and 1 base from J, with 10 bases between. CDR1 is LGHDT and CDR2 is YNNKEL in the germline V gene (reference sequence). The CDR3 contains 15 residues. This chain's CDR3 is CASSQASGGNYGYTF. In DNA form, the CDR3 reads TGTGCCAGCAGCCAAGCTTCCGGAGGTAACTATGGCTACACCTTC.

Notes on this clonotype: The junction and the germline gene differ at one end; a read error may be behind it. V usage is TRBV7-2 and J usage is TRBJ2-3; perhaps TRBD1 as D (7 bases). Germline CDR1 SGHTA, CDR2 FQGNSA. This CDR3 is 15 amino acids long. CDR3 loop: CASRSTGEVPDPQYF. CDR3 nucleotide sequence: TGTGCCAGCAGATCCACAGGGGAGGTCCCAGATCCGCAGTATTTT.

This clonotype was observed a handful of times. This sequence joins TRBV6-5 and TRBJ2-3, with 8 nucleotides matching TRBD1. The CDR3 contains 17 residues. Germline assignment: CDR1 MNHEY and CDR2 SVGAGI. V shed 2 bases and J 6 bases; nucleotides not matched to a gene: 13. CDR3 bases: TGTGCCAGCAGTTACACGCCGCGGACAGGGCGCGGGGATACGCAGTATTTT. It is translated as CASSYTPRTGRGDTQYF.

This chain links TRBV11-2 with TRBJ2-7; 7 bases fit TRBD2. CDR3 size: 11 residues. In germline, CDR1 is SGHAT, CDR2 FQNNGV. V trimming: 4 bases; J trimming: 6 bases; junction bases outside the gene matches: 0. Here the CDR3 reads CASSSGGEQYF. DNA for the CDR3: TGTGCCAGCAGCTCGGGAGGCGAGCAGTACTTC.

This clonotype was counted a few times. V usage is TRBV28 and J usage is TRBJ1-4, with a possible D match to TRBD1 (6 bases). This CDR3 comprises 14 residues. The germline V gene encodes CDR1 MDHEN and CDR2 SYDVKM. V lost 7 bases and J lost 4, with 13 bases in between. CDR3 residues: CASTGGRVNEKLFF. CDR3 DNA sequence: TGTGCCAGCACCGGGGGCAGAGTTAATGAAAAACTGTTTTTT.

The chain employs TRBV6-2 or TRBV6-3 and TRBJ2-2; 7 bases match TRBD2. V shed 7 bases and J 7 bases; nucleotides not matched to a gene: 9. CDR1 and CDR2 (germline): MNHEY, SVGEGT. The CDR3 consists of 14 residues. CDR3 bases: TGTGCCAGCATAGCGGGCGCCATTCACGGGGAGCTGTTTTTT. It codes for CASIAGAIHGELFF.

Ten or more counts support this clonotype. V is TRBV4-2 and J is TRBJ2-1; TRBD2 aligns across 16 bases. This CDR3 has 16 amino acids. Unmatched junction bases numbered 6, after V lost 4 bases and J lost 9 bases. Per the germline V gene, CDR1 is LGHNA and CDR2 is YNFKEQ. CDR3 nucleotides: TGTGCCAGCAGCCGACCGGGACTAGCGGGAGGGGGTGAGCAGTTCTTC. Its protein product is CASSRPGLAGGGEQFF.

In this sample, this clonotype turned up a few times. The rearrangement uses TRBV15 and TRBJ1-5, with D uncertain. The CDR3 covers 16 residues. Germline V gene data show CDR1 as LNHNV and CDR2 as YYDKDF (reference sequence). V was cut by 6 bases and J by 2 bases, with 17 bases left in between. The CDR3 protein is CATRSGRGGGNQPQHF. In DNA, the CDR3 is TGTGCCACCAGATCGGGTCGAGGTGGTGGCAATCAGCCCCAGCATTTT.

The V gene is TRBV20-1, the J gene TRBJ1-3; D perhaps matches TRBD1 (5 bases). Germline CDR1 DFQATT, CDR2 SNEGSKA (reference sequence). With 6 bases removed from V and 6 bases from J, the gap between germline ends came to 18 bases. This CDR3 has 14 residues. The CDR3 DNA reads TGCAGTGCGTTGCCCGGGGGAAGAGCAAACACCATATATTTT. This sequence encodes CSALPGGRANTIYF.

This clonotype showed up many times. The V gene is TRBV5-4, the J gene TRBJ2-7; the match to TRBD2 covers 9 bases. Germline V gene data show CDR1 as SGHNT and CDR2 as YYREEE (reference sequence). V lost 4 bases and J lost 3; bases outside the gene matches: 8. This CDR3 has 15 residues. The CDR3: CASSRSGLAYYEQYF. The DNA for the CDR3 is TGTGCCAGCAGCAGATCGGGACTAGCCTACTACGAGCAGTACTTC.

This clonotype was seen many times. The CDR3 sequence is CSAPTGVNYGYTF. As DNA, the CDR3 is TGCAGTGCCCCTACCGGGGTGAACTATGGCTACACCTTC. The chain is built from TRBV20-1 and TRBJ1-2; D is uncertain. The V end lost 6 bases, the J end lost 2 bases, and 13 bases lay between the germline ends. The CDR3 covers 13 residues. Germline-derived CDR1 and CDR2 are DFQATT and SNEGSKA (reference sequence).